Each of the 32 T cell receptor beta chains below was sequenced from the same sample in a study of T cell responses to AZD1222 COVID-19 vaccine. Clones were read by immunoSEQ multiplex PCR, and TCRdb kept only the in-frame ones, dropping some. Of roughly 200,000 clones in the sample, around 92% were seen once. Material: peripheral blood, obtained on day 0 of AZD1222 vaccination. All receptors derive from an adult in good health.

V and J are TRBV4-2 and TRBJ2-5; D remains unclear. The CDR3 covers 14 residues. Per the germline V gene, CDR1 is LGHNA and CDR2 is YNFKEQ. V was cut by 7 bases and J by 5 bases, with 17 bases left in between. The DNA of the CDR3 is TGTGCCAGCAACCCCGTCGGCGGTGAGGAGACCCAGTACTTC. Residues: CASNPVGGEETQYF.

The chain uses TRBV5-1 and TRBJ1-1; 8 bases are shared with TRBD1. The CDR3 consists of 15 residues. Germline CDR1 reads SGHRS; CDR2 reads YFSETQ. V was clipped by 5 bases and J by 5 bases; unmatched bases: 11. The CDR3 protein is CASRLTQGAATEAFF. Written as DNA, the CDR3 is TGCGCCAGCAGACTAACTCAGGGGGCAGCGACTGAAGCTTTCTTT. Using reference TRBV5-1 and TRBJ1-1 for the parts outside the CDR3, the full variable domain is KAGVTQTPRYLIKTRGQQVTLSCSPISGHRSVSWYQQTPGQGLQFLFEYFSETQRNKGNFPGRFSGRQFSNSRSEMNVSTLELGDSALYLCASRLTQGAATEAFFGQGTRLTVV.

The chain has TRBV29-1 and TRBJ1-2, with unresolved D. The CDR3 has 14 amino acids. Germline V CDR1 and CDR2: SQVTM, ANQGSEA. The ends were cut back, 5 bases at V and 3 bases at J, with 16 bases in the middle. CDR3 sequence reads: CSVLNQDFHYGYTF. The CDR3 DNA is TGCAGCGTTTTAAACCAGGATTTTCACTATGGCTACACCTTC.

The genes are TRBV4-1 and TRBJ2-4; 12 positions match TRBD2. Germline V gene lookup returns CDR1 MGHRA and CDR2 YSYEKL. The CDR3 length is 18 residues. J gave up 0 bases and V 2 bases, and 5 bases lay outside the gene matches. This CDR3 reads CASSQSLAGGLAKNIQYF. In nucleotides, the CDR3 is TGCGCCAGCAGCCAATCACTAGCGGGGGGACTAGCCAAAAACATTCAGTACTTC.

The chain carries TRBV12-3 or TRBV12-4 and TRBJ1-4; D call uncertain. The CDR3 has 13 residues. The germline V and J ends were trimmed by 6 bases and 8 bases, with 13 bases remaining between them. CDR3 region: CASRIGIGEKLFF. The DNA for the CDR3 is TGTGCCAGCAGGATTGGGATTGGCGAAAAACTGTTTTTT.

This clone was detected once. The chain joins TRBV6-2 or TRBV6-3 to TRBJ1-1; 11 bases are a match to TRBD1. The trim removed 3 bases at V and 10 bases at J, leaving 13 bases unmatched. The CDR3 is 16 amino acids. In germline, CDR1 is MNHEY, CDR2 SVGEGT. The CDR3 sequence: CASSYFSGQGAKAAFF. The CDR3 nucleotides are TGTGCCAGCAGTTATTTTTCTGGACAGGGGGCGAAGGCAGCTTTCTTT.

The rearrangement uses TRBV6-5 and TRBJ1-1; D gene uncertain. Trimming pared 0 bases from V and 3 bases from J, leaving 5 bases between. The CDR3 covers 13 residues. Germline assignment: CDR1 MNHEY and CDR2 SVGAGI. CDR3 residues: CASSYSPDTEAFF. DNA for the CDR3: TGTGCCAGCAGTTACTCCCCGGACACTGAAGCTTTCTTT.

J is TRBJ1-2 and V is TRBV19, with unresolved D. CDR1 is LNHDA and CDR2 is SQIVND in the germline V gene (reference sequence). Trimming shortened V by 0 bases and J by 5 bases, and 10 bases separated the two germline ends. This CDR3 is built from 14 residues. CDR3 protein: CASSIDATAYGYTF. In nucleotides, the CDR3 is TGTGCCAGTAGTATAGATGCCACAGCTTATGGCTACACCTTC.

The rearrangement uses TRBV11-3 and TRBJ2-7; TRBD1 agrees at 7 bases. The CDR3 runs 14 residues. CDR1 SGHNT and CDR2 YENEEA come from the germline V gene. Trimming cost V 1 base and J 0 bases; bases outside gene matches: 0. In DNA form, the CDR3 reads TGTGCCAGCAGCTTAGGGGACAGCTCCTACGAGCAGTACTTC. This codes for CASSLGDSSYEQYF.

This chain uses TRBV11-3 with TRBJ1-1; D ambiguous. Trimming shortened V by 4 bases and J by 8 bases, and 14 bases separated the two germline ends. The CDR3 runs 13 residues. Germline CDR1 reads SGHNT; CDR2 reads YENEEA. CDR3 residues: CASSSSSIAEAFF. The CDR3 DNA is TGTGCCAGCAGCTCCTCAAGCATCGCCGAAGCTTTCTTT.

Turning to this clone: Other DNA sequences within the sample encode an identical CDR3. The chain has TRBV30 and TRBJ1-5, with no clear D. Per the germline V gene, CDR1 is GTSNPN and CDR2 is SVGIG (reference sequence). With 0 bases removed from V and 2 bases from J, the gap between germline ends came to 5 bases. This CDR3 is built from 13 residues. CDR3 sequence: CAWSVQGNQPQHF. CDR3 DNA sequence: TGTGCCTGGAGTGTTCAGGGCAATCAGCCCCAGCATTTT.

The chain is built from TRBV7-6 and TRBJ1-5; TRBD1 agrees at 9 bases. Germline loops: CDR1 SGHVS, CDR2 FNYEAQ. Trimming at V came to 5 bases and at J to 4 bases, leaving 6 bases not matched to a gene. The CDR3 extends over 15 amino acids. DNA of the CDR3: TGTGCCAGCAGCCTAGGGACAGGGAGGAATCAGCCCCAGCATTTT. Translating gives CASSLGTGRNQPQHF.

This clone appeared once. V is TRBV9 and J is TRBJ1-1; D might be TRBD1 (5 bases). The CDR3 extends over 16 amino acids. The germline V gene encodes CDR1 SGDLS and CDR2 YYNGEE. V lost 9 bases and J 1 base, leaving 22 bases between the germline ends. The CDR3, as DNA: TGTGCCACTCATTCCCTAGGGGCGCTTCGGAACACTGAAGCTTTCTTT. This sequence encodes CATHSLGALRNTEAFF. The full variable domain, with the rest looked up from reference TRBV9 and TRBJ1-1, is DSGVTQTPKHLITATGQRVTLRCSPRSGDLSVYWYQQSLDQGLQFLIQYYNGEERAKGNILERFSAQQFPDLHSELNLSSLELGDSALYFCATHSLGALRNTEAFFGQGTRLTVV.

The V call is TRBV12-3 or TRBV12-4, the J call TRBJ2-7, with D hard to call. CDR3 length: 12 amino acids. Between the trimmed V and J ends, which lost 2 bases and 5 bases, there was a span of 7 bases. The CDR3 DNA follows: TGTGCCAGCAGTTTAATTAGTGACGAGCAGTACTTC. It codes for CASSLISDEQYF.

The chain uses TRBV10-3 and TRBJ1-2, with 7 bases that match TRBD1. The V segment lost 6 bases and the J segment 4 bases; nucleotides outside the gene matches: 11. The CDR3 is 15 residues long. CDR1 ENHRY and CDR2 SYGVKD come from the germline V gene. The CDR3 protein is CAIRNSGTVGYGYTF. The CDR3 DNA reads as TGTGCCATCAGGAACTCCGGGACAGTCGGCTATGGCTACACCTTC.

The V call is TRBV2, the J call TRBJ1-5; no definite D call. The V end was cut by 5 bases, the J end by 3 bases, with 8 bases between. Germline values: CDR1 SNHLY, CDR2 FYNNEI. This CDR3 is 13 amino acids long. CDR3 amino acids: CASSKEINQPQHF. DNA of the CDR3: TGTGCCAGCAGTAAAGAAATCAATCAGCCCCAGCATTTT. The full variable domain, in which reference TRBV2 and TRBJ1-5 provide the parts outside the CDR3, is EPEVTQTPSHQVTQMGQEVILRCVPISNHLYFYWYRQILGQKVEFLVSFYNNEISEKSEIFDDQFSVERPDGSNFTLKIRSTKLEDSAMYFCASSKEINQPQHFGDGTRLSIL.

The V call is TRBV24-1, the J call TRBJ1-5; D is possibly TRBD1 (5 bases). Germline V gives CDR1 KGHDR, CDR2 SFDVKD. This CDR3 comprises 15 residues. Deletions cut 4 bases from V and 7 bases from J, with 16 bases between. This chain's CDR3 is CATSDPGLPGQPQHF. The DNA for the CDR3 is TGTGCCACCAGTGACCCGGGACTTCCAGGACAGCCCCAGCATTTT.

The chain couples TRBV19 to TRBJ1-5; a possible D gene is TRBD1 (6 bases). CDR1 LNHDA and CDR2 SQIVND come from the germline V gene (reference sequence). V gave up 3 bases and J gave up 7 bases, with 19 bases separating them. This CDR3 contains 16 residues. The CDR3 region has the DNA TGTGCCAGTAGTATTTGGGGCAGGGGACGGGAACAGCCCCAGCATTTT. It yields the protein CASSIWGRGREQPQHF.

The V call is TRBV5-6, the J call TRBJ2-7, with D uncertain. Trimming took off 0 bases at V and 2 bases at J, with 9 bases between the two ends. CDR1 is SGHDT, CDR2 YYEEEE, per germline. The CDR3 is 14 residues long. CDR3 protein: CASSLAAPTYEQYF. CDR3 DNA: TGTGCCAGCAGCTTGGCCGCTCCTACCTACGAGCAGTACTTC. The full variable domain, in which reference TRBV5-6 and TRBJ2-7 provide the parts outside the CDR3, is DAGVTQSPTHLIKTRGQQVTLRCSPKSGHDTVSWYQQALGQGPQFIFQYYEEEERQRGNFPDRFSGHQFPNYSSELNVNALLLGDSALYLCASSLAAPTYEQYFGPGTRLTVT.

The chain links TRBV3-1 (or the pseudogene TRBV3-2) to TRBJ1-5; 7 bases are a match to TRBD1. V lost 0 bases and J lost 6; bases outside the gene matches: 8. The CDR3 runs 16 residues. Looked up from germline, CDR1 is LGHDT and CDR2 is YNNKEL (reference sequence). The CDR3 protein is CASSQDNRGAGQPQHF. Written as DNA, the CDR3 is TGTGCCAGCAGCCAAGATAACAGGGGAGCGGGTCAGCCCCAGCATTTT.

This sequence joins TRBV28 and TRBJ1-1, with TRBD1 identical over 11 bases. Germline CDR1 MDHEN, CDR2 SYDVKM. The J segment lost 5 bases and the V segment lost 6 bases, leaving 8 bases of the junction unmatched. The CDR3 extends over 15 amino acids. CDR3: CASRGTGGMRTEAFF. The CDR3 nucleotides read TGTGCCAGCAGGGGGACAGGGGGAATGAGGACTGAAGCTTTCTTT.

The V call is TRBV12-3 or TRBV12-4, the J call TRBJ1-2, with a weak D call TRBD1 (5 bases). CDR3 length equals 13 residues. The ends were cut back, 6 bases at V and 2 bases at J, with 10 bases in the middle. The CDR3 is CASSQTENYGYTF. For the CDR3, the DNA is TGTGCCAGCAGCCAGACAGAGAACTATGGCTACACCTTC.

The rearrangement joins TRBV13 to TRBJ2-3; tentative D call: TRBD2 (6 bases). The V end was cut by 5 bases, the J end by 8 bases, with 11 bases between. CDR1 PRHDT and CDR2 FYEKMQ come from the germline V gene (reference sequence). The CDR3 length is 12 residues. As DNA, the CDR3 is TGTGCCAGCAGCGACGGAGGGTTTACGCAGTATTTT. It encodes CASSDGGFTQYF. Full variable domain (outside the CDR3, taken from reference TRBV13 and TRBJ2-3): AAGVIQSPRHLIKEKRETATLKCYPIPRHDTVYWYQQGPGQDPQFLISFYEKMQSDKGSIPDRFSAQQFSDYHSELNMSSLELGDSALYFCASSDGGFTQYFGPGTRLTVL.

The V gene is TRBV7-9, the J gene TRBJ2-2; weak D call: TRBD1 (6 bases). Germline assignment: CDR1 SEHNR and CDR2 FQNEAQ (reference sequence). The ends were cut back, 5 bases at V and 0 bases at J, with 10 bases in the middle. The CDR3 contains 15 residues. The CDR3 loop is CASSVQGTNTGELFF. The CDR3 DNA follows: TGTGCCAGCAGCGTACAGGGCACGAACACCGGGGAGCTGTTTTTT.

The chain uses TRBV4-1 and TRBJ2-7, with unresolved D. The CDR3 covers 12 residues. Trimming took off 4 bases at V and 2 bases at J, with 6 bases between the two ends. Germline V gene data show CDR1 as MGHRA and CDR2 as YSYEKL. DNA of the CDR3: TGCGCCAGCAGCCCCAGGACCTACGAGCAGTACTTC. This codes for CASSPRTYEQYF.

The chain is built from TRBV2 and TRBJ1-4; a possible D gene is TRBD1 (6 bases). The germline gives CDR1 SNHLY, CDR2 FYNNEI. This CDR3 has 14 residues. V was cut by 5 bases and J by 2 bases, with 9 bases left in between. The DNA of the CDR3 is TGTGCCAGCAGTCAGCAGGGGACTAATGAAAAACTGTTTTTT. Amino acids: CASSQQGTNEKLFF. The whole variable domain, remainder taken from reference TRBV2 and TRBJ1-4, is EPEVTQTPSHQVTQMGQEVILRCVPISNHLYFYWYRQILGQKVEFLVSFYNNEISEKSEIFDDQFSVERPDGSNFTLKIRSTKLEDSAMYFCASSQQGTNEKLFFGSGTQLSVL.

The DNA for the CDR3 is TGTGCCAGCGAAGGACAGGGGGTAAACTATGGCTACACCTTC. Protein: CASEGQGVNYGYTF. The chain uses TRBV18 and TRBJ1-2, with TRBD1 identical over 10 bases. Germline CDR1 reads KGHSH; CDR2 reads LQKENI. The ends lost 8 bases at V and 2 bases at J; junction bases unmatched: 5. The CDR3 loop spans 14 amino acids.

V is TRBV29-1 and J is TRBJ2-4; 7 bases are a match to TRBD1. J lost 8 bases, V lost 6 bases, and 7 bases had no gene match. This CDR3 has 12 residues. Germline V gene lookup returns CDR1 SQVTM and CDR2 ANQGSEA. This CDR3 reads CSVGTGTDIQYF. In DNA, the CDR3 is TGCAGCGTCGGTACCGGGACAGACATTCAGTACTTC.

The gene calls are TRBV10-2 and TRBJ1-2, with a tentative D call TRBD1 (5 bases). Germline V gives CDR1 WSHSY, CDR2 SAAADI. This CDR3 has 17 residues. The V end lost 2 bases, the J end lost 4 bases, and 20 bases lay between the germline ends. CDR3 sequence: CASSEPRGRPGSYGYTF. The CDR3 DNA reads as TGCGCCAGCAGTGAGCCAAGGGGCCGGCCAGGGTCCTATGGCTACACCTTC.

The genes are TRBV6-4 and TRBJ1-2; no definite D call. Germline loops: CDR1 MRHNA, CDR2 SNTAGT. The CDR3 consists of 15 residues. V was clipped by 2 bases and J by 4 bases, with 14 bases between them. The CDR3 sequence: CASSDTGDRSYGYTF. In DNA form, the CDR3 reads TGTGCCAGCAGTGACACCGGGGATAGGAGCTATGGCTACACCTTC.

The rearrangement joins TRBV6-5 to TRBJ1-2, with 8 bases matching TRBD1. The V and J ends lost 6 bases and 4 bases, in that order; junction bases with no gene match: 4. In germline, CDR1 is MNHEY, CDR2 SVGAGI. This CDR3 is 13 amino acids long. The CDR3 DNA follows: TGTGCCAGCAGGGAGACAGGGGCCTATGGCTACACCTTC. Translated: CASRETGAYGYTF.

CDR3 nucleotide sequence: TGCGCCAGCAGCCTCCCACAGGTAGGGAGTTTGGCTTTCTTT. Translated, it gives CASSLPQVGSLAFF. The chain has TRBV5-1 and TRBJ1-1; the D gene is possibly TRBD1 (5 bases). Germline V lookup: CDR1 SGHRS, CDR2 YFSETQ. Trimming cost V 4 bases and J 11 bases, with 21 bases left between them. The CDR3 is 14 amino acids.